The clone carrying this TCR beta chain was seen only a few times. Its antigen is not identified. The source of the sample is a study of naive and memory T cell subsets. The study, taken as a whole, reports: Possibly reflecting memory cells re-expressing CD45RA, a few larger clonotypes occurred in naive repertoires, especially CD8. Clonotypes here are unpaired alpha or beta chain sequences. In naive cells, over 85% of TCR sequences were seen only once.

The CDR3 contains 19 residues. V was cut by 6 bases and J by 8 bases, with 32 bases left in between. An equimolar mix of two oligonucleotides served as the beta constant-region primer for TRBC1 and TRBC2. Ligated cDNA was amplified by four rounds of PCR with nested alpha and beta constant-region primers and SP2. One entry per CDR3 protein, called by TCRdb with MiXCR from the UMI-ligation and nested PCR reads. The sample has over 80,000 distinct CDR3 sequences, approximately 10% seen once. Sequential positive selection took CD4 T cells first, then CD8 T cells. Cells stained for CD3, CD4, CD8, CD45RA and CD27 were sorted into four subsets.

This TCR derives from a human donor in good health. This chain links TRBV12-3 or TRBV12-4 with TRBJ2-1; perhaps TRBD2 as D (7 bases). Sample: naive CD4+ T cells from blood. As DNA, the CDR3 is TGTGCCAGCAGAACAGGGTTAGGTCGGCGGGAGAATCTTAGGGATGAGCAGTTCTTC. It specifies CASRTGLGRRENLRDEQFF.